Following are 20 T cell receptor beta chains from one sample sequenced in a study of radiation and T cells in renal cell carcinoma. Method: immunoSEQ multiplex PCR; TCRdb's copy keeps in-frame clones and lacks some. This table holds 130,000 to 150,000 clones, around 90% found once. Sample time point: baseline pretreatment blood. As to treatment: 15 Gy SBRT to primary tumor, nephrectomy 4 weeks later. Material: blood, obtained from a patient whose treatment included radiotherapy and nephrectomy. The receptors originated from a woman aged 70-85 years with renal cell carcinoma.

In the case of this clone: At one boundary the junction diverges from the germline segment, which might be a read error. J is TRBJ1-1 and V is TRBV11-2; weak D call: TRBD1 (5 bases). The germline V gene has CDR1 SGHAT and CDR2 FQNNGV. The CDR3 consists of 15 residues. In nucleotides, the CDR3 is TGTGCCAGCAGCTTAGGGGGCCACGGGAACGCTGAAGCTTTCTTT. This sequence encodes CASSLGGHGNAEAFF.

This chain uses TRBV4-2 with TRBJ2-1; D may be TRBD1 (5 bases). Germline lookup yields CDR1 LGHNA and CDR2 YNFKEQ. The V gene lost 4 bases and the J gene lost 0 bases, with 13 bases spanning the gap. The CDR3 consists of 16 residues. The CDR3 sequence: CASSPTPRGSYNEQFF. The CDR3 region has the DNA TGTGCCAGCAGCCCCACCCCTAGGGGCTCCTACAATGAGCAGTTCTTC.

CDR3 coding DNA: TGTGCCAGCAGCCGGGACAGGCTTAACTATGGCTACACCTTC. Amino acid sequence: CASSRDRLNYGYTF. This chain joins TRBV7-3 and TRBJ1-2; 8 nucleotides agree with TRBD1. Germline values: CDR1 SGHTA, CDR2 FQGTGA. The V and J ends lost 5 bases and 1 base, in that order; junction bases with no gene match: 3. This CDR3 has 14 amino acids.

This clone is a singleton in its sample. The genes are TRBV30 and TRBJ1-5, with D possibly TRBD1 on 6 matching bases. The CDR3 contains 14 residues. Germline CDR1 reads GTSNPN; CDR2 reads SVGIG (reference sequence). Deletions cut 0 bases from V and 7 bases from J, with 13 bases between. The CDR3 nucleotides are TGTGCCTGGAGTGTTGATCAGGGGTGGCAGCCCCAGCATTTT. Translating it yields CAWSVDQGWQPQHF. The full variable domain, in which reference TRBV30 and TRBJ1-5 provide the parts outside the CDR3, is SQTIHQWPATLVQPVGSPLSLECTVEGTSNPNLYWYRQAAGRGLQLLFYSVGIGQISSEVPQNLSASRPQDRQFILSSKKLLLSDSGFYLCAWSVDQGWQPQHFGDGTRLSIL.

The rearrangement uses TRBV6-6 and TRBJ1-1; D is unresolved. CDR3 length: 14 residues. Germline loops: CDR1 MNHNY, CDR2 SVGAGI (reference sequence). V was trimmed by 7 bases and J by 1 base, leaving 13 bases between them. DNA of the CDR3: TGTGCCAGCACCCAGAAGGTTGCGAACACTGAAGCTTTCTTT. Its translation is CASTQKVANTEAFF.

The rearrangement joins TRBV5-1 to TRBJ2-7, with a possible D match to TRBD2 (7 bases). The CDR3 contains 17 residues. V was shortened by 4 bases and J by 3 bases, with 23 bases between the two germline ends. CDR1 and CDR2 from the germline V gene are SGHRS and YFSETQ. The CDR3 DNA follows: TGCGCCAGCAGCCCCTCCCTTAGGGGGGGAATGGTCTACGAGCAGTACTTC. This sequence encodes CASSPSLRGGMVYEQYF.

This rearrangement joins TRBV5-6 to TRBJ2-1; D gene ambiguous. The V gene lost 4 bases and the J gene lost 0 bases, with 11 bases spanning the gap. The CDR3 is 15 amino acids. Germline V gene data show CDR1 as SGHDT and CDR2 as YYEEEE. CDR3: CASSPLGNSYNEQFF. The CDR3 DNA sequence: TGTGCCAGCAGCCCTCTGGGGAACTCCTACAATGAGCAGTTCTTC.

DNA of the CDR3: TGTGCCAGCAGCTTAGGAACTAGCGGGGGGCCCCTAGGAGAGACCCAGTACTTC. It specifies CASSLGTSGGPLGETQYF. V gene TRBV11-2 combines with J gene TRBJ2-5; 12 bases map to TRBD2. The CDR3 extends over 18 amino acids. Per the germline V gene, CDR1 is SGHAT and CDR2 is FQNNGV. V gave up 1 base and J gave up 4 bases; unmatched junction bases: 10.

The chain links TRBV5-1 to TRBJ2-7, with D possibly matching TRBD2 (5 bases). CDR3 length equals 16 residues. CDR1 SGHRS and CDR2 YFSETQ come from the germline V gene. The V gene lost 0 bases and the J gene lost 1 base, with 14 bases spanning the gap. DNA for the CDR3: TGCGCCAGCAGCTTGGATCCGACCCGGACTTCCTACGAGCAGTACTTC. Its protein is CASSLDPTRTSYEQYF.

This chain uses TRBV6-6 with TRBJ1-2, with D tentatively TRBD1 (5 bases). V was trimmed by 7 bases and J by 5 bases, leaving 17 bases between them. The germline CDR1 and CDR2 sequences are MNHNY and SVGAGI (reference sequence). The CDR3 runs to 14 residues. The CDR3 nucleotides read TGTGCCAGCAATATCCCCGGGACCGCTTATGGCTACACCTTC. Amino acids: CASNIPGTAYGYTF.

CDR3 loop: CASSPVRGSYQPQHF. The CDR3 DNA sequence: TGCGCCAGCAGCCCCGTCAGGGGTTCGTATCAGCCCCAGCATTTT. The chain recombines TRBV4-3 with TRBJ1-5; weak D call: TRBD1 (6 bases). Trimming shortened V by 4 bases and J by 5 bases, and 15 bases separated the two germline ends. The germline V gene has CDR1 LGHNA and CDR2 YSLEER. The CDR3 consists of 15 residues.

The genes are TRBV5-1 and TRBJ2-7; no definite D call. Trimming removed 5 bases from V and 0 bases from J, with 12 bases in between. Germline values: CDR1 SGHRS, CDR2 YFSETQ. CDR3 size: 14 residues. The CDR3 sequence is CASRQPWGSYEQYF. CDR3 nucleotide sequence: TGCGCCAGCAGACAGCCCTGGGGCTCCTACGAGCAGTACTTC.

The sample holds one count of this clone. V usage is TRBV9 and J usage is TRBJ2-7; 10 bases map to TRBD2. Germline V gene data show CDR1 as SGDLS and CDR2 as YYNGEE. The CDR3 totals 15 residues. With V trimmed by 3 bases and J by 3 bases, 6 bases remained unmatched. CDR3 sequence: CASSGSGGPIYEQYF. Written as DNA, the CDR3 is TGTGCCAGCAGCGGTAGCGGGGGGCCGATCTACGAGCAGTACTTC.

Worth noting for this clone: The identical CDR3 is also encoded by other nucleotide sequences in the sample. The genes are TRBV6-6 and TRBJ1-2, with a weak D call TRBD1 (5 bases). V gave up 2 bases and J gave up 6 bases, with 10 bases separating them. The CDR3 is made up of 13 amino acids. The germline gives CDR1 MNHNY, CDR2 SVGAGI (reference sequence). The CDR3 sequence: CASSYPGLDGYTF. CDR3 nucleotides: TGTGCCAGCAGTTACCCAGGGTTGGATGGCTACACCTTC.

CDR3 amino acids: CASSSGTHGNTIYF. The CDR3 DNA reads as TGCGCCAGCAGTTCCGGGACTCACGGAAACACCATATATTTT. This chain uses TRBV5-1 with TRBJ1-3; possibly TRBD1 for D (5 bases). CDR1 is SGHRS and CDR2 is YFSETQ in the germline V gene. This CDR3 has 14 amino acids. Trimming stripped 5 bases from V and 4 bases from J, with 13 bases between.

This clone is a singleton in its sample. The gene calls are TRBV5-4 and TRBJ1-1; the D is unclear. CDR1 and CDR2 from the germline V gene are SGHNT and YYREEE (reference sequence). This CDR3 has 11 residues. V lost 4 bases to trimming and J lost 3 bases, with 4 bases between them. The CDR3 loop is CASSPHTEAFF. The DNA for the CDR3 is TGTGCCAGCAGCCCTCACACTGAAGCTTTCTTT.

DNA of the CDR3: TGTGCCAGCAAGGGGGCGCAACACCGAAACACTGAAGCTTTCTTT. Amino acids: CASKGAQHRNTEAFF. The gene calls are TRBV6-5 and TRBJ1-1; 7 bases match TRBD1. The ends lost 7 bases at V and 2 bases at J; junction bases unmatched: 10. Germline CDR1 reads MNHEY; CDR2 reads SVGAGI. The CDR3 contains 15 residues.

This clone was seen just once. The CDR3 DNA is TGTGCCAGCAGCCCCCAGCGGTGGGGGGAGAACACTGAAGCTTTCTTT. The encoded protein is CASSPQRWGENTEAFF. The chain links TRBV5-4 to TRBJ1-1; tentatively, D is TRBD1 (5 bases). In germline, CDR1 is SGHNT, CDR2 YYREEE (reference sequence). V was pared by 4 bases and J by 1 base, with 17 bases between. This CDR3 is built from 16 residues.

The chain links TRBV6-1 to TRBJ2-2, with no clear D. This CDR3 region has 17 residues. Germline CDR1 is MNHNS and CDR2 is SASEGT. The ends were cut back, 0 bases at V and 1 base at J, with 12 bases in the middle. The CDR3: CASSEAHPGLNTGELFF. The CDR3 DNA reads TGTGCCAGCAGTGAAGCGCACCCAGGATTGAACACCGGGGAGCTGTTTTTT.

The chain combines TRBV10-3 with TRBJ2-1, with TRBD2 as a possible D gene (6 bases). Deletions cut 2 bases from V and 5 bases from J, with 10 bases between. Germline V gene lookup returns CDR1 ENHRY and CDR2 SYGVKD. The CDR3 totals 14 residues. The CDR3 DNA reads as TGTGCCATCAGTGAGAATTGGGGGGACAATGAGCAGTTCTTC. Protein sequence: CAISENWGDNEQFF.